These T cell receptor beta chains were read from a single sample in a study of shared clonotypes between healthy human individuals. Some clones are missing from TCRdb's copy, which holds only in-frame ones; the method was immunoSEQ multiplex PCR. The top ten hold 1.5% to 2% of the sample, which has roughly 2,000,000 clones, 85% to 95% seen once. The sequencing sample was made of naive CD8+ T cells from PBMCs. The source of these receptors is a man aged 18 to 29 in good health. Some clones in this sample may be carry-over from other donors' samples. CDR3s leave out the opening cysteine and the closing phenylalanine or tryptophan.

>TRBV27|TRBJ1-1
ASRGGAEAF
>TRBV15|TRBJ1-5
ATSETRNQPQH
>TRBV7-8|TRBJ2-1
ASSSKPGGEQF
>TRBV6-1|TRBJ2-1
ASREGDRLSSYNEQF
>TRBV7-6|TRBJ1-1
ASSVSGGNTEAF
>TRBV10-3|TRBJ2-5
AISEMVGLADKETQY
>TRBV27|TRBJ2-1
ASSPSVTGDNEQF
>TRBV27|TRBJ2-2
ASSFRGFLNTGELF
>TRBV4-1|TRBJ1-2
ASSQEGQGENYGYT
>TRBV4-1|TRBJ1-2
ASSQDRGRGYGYT
>TRBV25-1|TRBJ2-7
ASSEYGLAGGQY
>TRBV19|TRBJ1-1
ASRGTVNTEAF
>TRBV7-9|TRBJ2-1
ASRGGVWDNEQF
>TRBV7-9|TRBJ1-4
ASSSGGTGIIGANEKLF
>TRBV13|TRBJ1-2
ASSSGARGNYGYT
>TRBV27|TRBJ1-1
ASSLGTGIGTEAF
>TRBV30|TRBJ2-6
AWSADRPADGANVLT
>TRBV6-6|TRBJ1-1
ASVGQLNTEAF
>TRBV13|TRBJ2-2
ASSLNFGINTGELF
>TRBV7-3|TRBJ2-7
ASSDGAAWH
>TRBV7-9|TRBJ1-1
ASSYLQNG
>TRBV5-1|TRBJ2-7
ASSLDGYEQY
>TRBV7-9|TRBJ1-2
ASSFIGSDRGQGYT
>TRBV5-1|TRBJ2-7
ASSLGLAGDLYEQY